A selection of T cell receptor beta chains follows, all from one sample in a study of metastatic and nonmetastatic thyroid tumors. With MiXCR, TCRdb reprocessed the PCR reads. The sample consists of several thousand clones, roughly a third of them appearing once. The material sequenced was adjacent normal tissue. These receptors originate from a male donor with papillary thyroid cancer or a benign thyroid nodule (not recorded which). Some clones in this sample may be carry-over from other donors' samples. CDR3s include the opening cysteine and the closing phenylalanine or tryptophan. Each record gives: V gene, J gene, D gene, clone size, CDR3 protein, CDR3 DNA. D genes are given only for firm matches. Clone sizes are given selectively: once, few, many, or a class where the clone is expanded.

>TRBV4-3|TRBJ1-1|-|medium-sized
CASSQDSRGLGAFF
TGCGCCAGCAGCCAAGATAGTCGGGGGCTTGGAGCTTTCTTT
>TRBV12-3/TRBV12-4|TRBJ2-7|TRBD1|large
CASSQLGQAASYEQYF
TGTGCCAGCAGCCAACTGGGACAGGCAGCTTCCTACGAGCAGTACTTC
>TRBV2|TRBJ2-2|-|few
CASSEAPFWLIDPMNTGELFF
TGTGCCAGCAGTGAAGCGCCGTTTTGGCTAATTGACCCGATGAACACCGGGGAGCTGTTTTTT
>TRBV30|TRBJ2-7|-|-
CAWSLGRGGRAYEQYF
TGTGCCTGGAGTTTGGGACGAGGAGGAAGGGCCTACGAGCAGTACTTC
>TRBV20-1|TRBJ1-4|-|-
CSAPLWQGGEKLFF
TGCAGTGCTCCCCTCTGGCAGGGAGGTGAAAAACTGTTTTTT
>TRBV24-1|TRBJ2-3|-|medium-sized
CATSDSLFSTDTQYF
TGTGCCACCAGTGATAGCCTCTTTAGCACAGATACGCAGTATTTT
>TRBV28|TRBJ2-2|TRBD1|large
CASTTTGTGGDGELFF
TGTGCCAGCACTACGACCGGGACAGGGGGGGACGGGGAGCTGTTTTTT
>TRBV2|TRBJ2-1|-|-
CASSEAAFLSGIKTNEQFF
TGTGCCAGCAGTGAAGCCGCTTTTCTTTCCGGGATCAAGACAAATGAGCAGTTCTTC
>TRBV27|TRBJ2-1|-|few
CASSLIDSKQFF
TGTGCCAGCAGTTTGATAGATTCTAAGCAGTTCTTC
>TRBV9|TRBJ1-2|-|many
CASSQEDGGYTF
TGTGCCAGCAGCCAAGAGGACGGTGGCTACACCTTC
>TRBV27|TRBJ1-1|-|-
CARSIGRGTEAFF
TGTGCCAGGAGTATAGGCAGGGGAACTGAAGCATTCTTT
>TRBV20-1|TRBJ1-1|TRBD1|-
CSARLGTATLEAFF
TGCAGTGCTAGACTAGGGACAGCCACCCTTGAAGCTTTCTTT
>TRBV6-8|TRBJ1-3|-|-
CASSSGWTSAIYF
TGTGCCAGCAGTTCCGGCTGGACAAGCGCCATATATTTT
>TRBV28|TRBJ1-2|TRBD1|few
CASSISGTGVYGYTF
TGTGCCAGCAGTATCTCCGGGACAGGGGTATATGGCTACACCTTC
>TRBV20-1|TRBJ2-7|-|-
CSARTPDSLYEQYF
TGCAGTGCCCGAACCCCGGACAGCCTCTACGAGCAGTACTTC
>TRBV6-2/TRBV6-3|TRBJ2-7|-|-
CASSYPRIPGLDSYEQYF
TGTGCCAGCAGTTACCCACGAATTCCGGGACTTGATTCCTACGAGCAGTACTTC
>TRBV7-8|TRBJ1-2|-|-
CASSFEGVGYTF
TGTGCCAGCAGCTTCGAGGGGGTTGGCTACACCTTC
>TRBV11-2|TRBJ2-3|-|-
CASSLVAGTVYTDTQYF
TGTGCCAGCAGCTTAGTTGCGGGGACGGTCTACACAGATACGCAGTATTTT
>TRBV7-2|TRBJ2-7|TRBD2|-
CASSIRGAGVYEQYF
TGTGCCAGCAGCATTCGAGGGGCGGGGGTTTACGAGCAGTACTTC
>TRBV9|TRBJ2-1|TRBD1|-
CASSVHVTGNFWEQFF
TGTGCCAGCAGCGTCCACGTGACAGGGAATTTTTGGGAGCAGTTCTTC
>TRBV5-5|TRBJ2-7|-|-
CASSFETYYEQYF
TGTGCCAGCAGCTTCGAGACATATTACGAGCAGTACTTC
>TRBV27|TRBJ2-5|-|-
CASSPIGIQETQYF
TGTGCCAGCAGTCCAATTGGGATACAAGAGACCCAGTACTTC
>TRBV30|TRBJ2-5|-|large
CAWTYGETQYF
TGTGCCTGGACATATGGGGAGACCCAGTACTTC
>TRBV6-2/TRBV6-3|TRBJ2-7|TRBD2|few
CASRPLAGGEQYF
TGTGCCAGCAGGCCGCTAGCGGGAGGCGAGCAGTACTTC
>TRBV6-5|TRBJ2-7|-|-
CASSYRGQTYEQYF
TGTGCCAGCAGTTATAGGGGTCAGACCTACGAGCAGTACTTC
>TRBV6-1|TRBJ1-1|-|-
CASSERASTEAFF
TGTGCCAGCAGTGAGCGGGCGTCCACTGAAGCTTTCTTT
>TRBV12-3/TRBV12-4|TRBJ2-3|TRBD2|-
CASSSPFSGGTDTQYF
TGTGCCAGCAGCTCCCCATTTAGCGGGGGTACAGATACGCAGTATTTT
>TRBV28|TRBJ1-1|-|-
CASSLRPLNTEAFF
TGTGCCAGCAGTTTAAGGCCGCTGAACACTGAAGCTTTCTTT
>TRBV27|TRBJ1-1|-|many
CARSIGRGTEAFF
TGTGCCAGGAGTATAGGCAGGGGAACTGAAGCGTTCTTT
>TRBV21-1|TRBJ2-3|-|once
CASSATSGRAFNADTQYF
TGTGCCAGCAGCGCTACTAGCGGGAGGGCCTTCAACGCAGATACGCAGTATTTT
>TRBV27|TRBJ2-1|-|few
CASSLGLARGGSYNEQFF
TGTGCCAGCAGTTTAGGCCTAGCTAGAGGGGGCTCCTACAATGAGCAGTTCTTC
>TRBV20-1|TRBJ2-7|TRBD1|-
CSATKSGTVSYEQYF
TGCAGTGCTACGAAATCCGGGACAGTATCCTACGAGCAGTACTTC
>TRBV20-1|TRBJ1-2|-|-
CSARDLGGEGYTF
TGCAGTGCTAGAGATCTTGGGGGGGAGGGCTACACCTTC
>TRBV5-1|TRBJ2-1|TRBD2|-
CALAGDNEQFF
TGCGCTCTGGCGGGAGACAATGAGCAGTTCTTC
>TRBV6-4|TRBJ2-1|TRBD2|few
CASSSGLAGGRANEQFF
TGTGCCAGCAGCTCGGGACTAGCGGGGGGCCGAGCAAATGAGCAGTTCTTC
>TRBV13|TRBJ1-4|TRBD1|few
CASTGGTGPNEKLFF
TGTGCCAGCACCGGGGGGACAGGGCCCAATGAAAAACTGTTTTTT
>TRBV4-1|TRBJ1-1|-|medium-sized
CASSQTGLGQNTEAFF
TGCGCCAGCAGCCAAACAGGTTTGGGGCAGAACACTGAAGCTTTCTTT
>TRBV18|TRBJ1-1|-|-
CASSLNPKNTEAFF
TGTGCCAGCTCACTGAACCCCAAGAACACTGAAGCTTTCTTT
>TRBV28|TRBJ2-1|-|-
CASSPRSGWNEQFF
TGTGCCAGCAGCCCCCGATCCGGTTGGAATGAGCAGTTCTTC
>TRBV11-3|TRBJ2-2|-|-
CASSLGQVNTGELFF
TGTGCCAGCAGCTTGGGTCAGGTCAACACCGGGGAGCTGTTTTTT
>TRBV12-3/TRBV12-4|TRBJ1-2|-|few
CASSLAGPNYGYTF
TGTGCCAGCAGTTTAGCGGGACCTAACTATGGCTACACCTTC
>TRBV6-5|TRBJ2-7|TRBD2|few
CASVAGDLYEQYF
TGTGCCAGCGTTGCGGGAGACCTCTACGAGCAGTACTTC
>TRBV6-2/TRBV6-3|TRBJ1-1|-|-
CASSYSKVLRGKLNTEAFF
TGTGCCAGCAGTTACTCGAAAGTCCTCCGGGGGAAACTGAACACTGAAGCTTTCTTT
>TRBV12-3/TRBV12-4|TRBJ2-2|-|-
CASSGGTVTGELFF
TGTGCCAGCAGTGGCGGGACAGTCACCGGGGAGCTGTTTTTT